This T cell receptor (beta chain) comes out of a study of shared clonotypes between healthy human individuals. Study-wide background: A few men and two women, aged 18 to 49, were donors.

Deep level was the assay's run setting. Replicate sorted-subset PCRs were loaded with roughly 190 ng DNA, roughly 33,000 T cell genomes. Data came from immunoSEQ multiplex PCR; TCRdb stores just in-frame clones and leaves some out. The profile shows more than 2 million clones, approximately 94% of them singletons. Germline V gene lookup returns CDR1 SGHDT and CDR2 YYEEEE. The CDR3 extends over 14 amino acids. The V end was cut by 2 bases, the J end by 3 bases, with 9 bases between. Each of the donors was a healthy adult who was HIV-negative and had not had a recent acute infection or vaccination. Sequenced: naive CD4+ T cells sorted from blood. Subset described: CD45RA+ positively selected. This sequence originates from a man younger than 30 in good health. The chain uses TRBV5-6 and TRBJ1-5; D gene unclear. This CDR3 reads CASSFQLTNQPQHF. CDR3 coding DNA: TGTGCCAGCAGCTTCCAACTGACCAATCAGCCCCAGCATTTT.